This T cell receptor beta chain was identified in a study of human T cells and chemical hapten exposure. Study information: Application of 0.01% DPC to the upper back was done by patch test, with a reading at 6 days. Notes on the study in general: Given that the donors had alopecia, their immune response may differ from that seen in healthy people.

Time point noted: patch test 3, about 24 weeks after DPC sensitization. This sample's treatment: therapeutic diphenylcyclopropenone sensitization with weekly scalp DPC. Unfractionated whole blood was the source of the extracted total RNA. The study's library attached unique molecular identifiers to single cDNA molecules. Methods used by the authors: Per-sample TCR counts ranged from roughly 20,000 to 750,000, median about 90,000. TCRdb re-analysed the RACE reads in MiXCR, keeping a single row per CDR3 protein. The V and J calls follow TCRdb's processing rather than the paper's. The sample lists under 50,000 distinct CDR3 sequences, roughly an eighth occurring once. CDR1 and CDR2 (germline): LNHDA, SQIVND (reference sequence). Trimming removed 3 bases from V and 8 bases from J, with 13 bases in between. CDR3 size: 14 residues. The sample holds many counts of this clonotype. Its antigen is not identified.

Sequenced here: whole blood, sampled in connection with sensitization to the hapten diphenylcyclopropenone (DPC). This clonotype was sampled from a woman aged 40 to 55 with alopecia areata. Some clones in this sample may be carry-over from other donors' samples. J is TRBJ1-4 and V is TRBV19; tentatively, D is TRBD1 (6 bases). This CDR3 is CASSIWDISEKLFF. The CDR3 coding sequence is TGTGCCAGTAGTATTTGGGACATATCCGAAAAACTGTTTTTT.